This entry lists 31 T cell receptor beta chains sequenced from one sample in a study of neurological immune-mediated disorders. TCRdb independently ran MiXCR on the 5' RACE reads; one entry per CDR3 protein. This table has 30,000 to 40,000 distinct CDR3 sequences, 3.5% to 4.5% appearing once. Sequenced material: PBMCs. These receptors were taken from a man aged 30 to 39 with multiple sclerosis.

The rearrangement uses TRBV6-5 and TRBJ2-7, with unresolved D. The V end lost 2 bases, the J end lost 8 bases, and 19 bases lay between the germline ends. The CDR3 consists of 15 residues. In germline, CDR1 is MNHEY, CDR2 SVGAGI. For the CDR3, the DNA is TGTGCCAGCAGTTACGGGCACTCTTCCTTAGTGAAGCAGTACTTC. Translated: CASSYGHSSLVKQYF.

This clonotype was picked up a small number of times. V and J are TRBV12-3 or TRBV12-4 and TRBJ2-3; D is unresolved. The CDR3 covers 13 residues. V shed 5 bases and J shed 9 bases, with 15 bases lying between them. The CDR3 spells CASSLDRRQTQYF. The DNA for the CDR3 is TGTGCCAGCAGTCTGGACCGCCGCCAAACGCAGTATTTT.

This clonotype is medium-sized in the sample. The chain employs TRBV5-1 and TRBJ2-7; D unresolved. CDR1 and CDR2 (germline): SGHRS, YFSETQ. CDR3 length: 14 amino acids. V was clipped by 1 base and J by 5 bases, with 13 bases between them. This CDR3 is CASSLRLHSDEQYF. For the CDR3, the DNA is TGCGCCAGCAGCTTGCGACTCCACTCGGACGAGCAGTACTTC.

Ten or more counts support this clonotype. The chain is built from TRBV20-1 and TRBJ1-3; a weak D match, TRBD1 (6 bases). The V gene lost 0 bases and the J gene lost 0 bases, with 9 bases spanning the gap. Germline V CDR1 and CDR2: DFQATT, SNEGSKA (reference sequence). CDR3 length equals 15 residues. The CDR3 nucleotides are TGCAGTGCTAGAGACGGGGGCATCTCTGGAAACACCATATATTTT. This encodes CSARDGGISGNTIYF.

Ten or more counts support this clonotype. This chain connects TRBV27 to TRBJ1-1, with D unresolved. The CDR3 consists of 13 residues. Germline values: CDR1 MNHEY, CDR2 SMNVEV (reference sequence). V lost 3 bases and J lost 4, with 9 bases in between. The CDR3 is CASSLGLFTEAFF. The DNA of the CDR3 is TGTGCCAGCAGTTTGGGTCTGTTCACTGAAGCTTTCTTT.

This clonotype occurred many times. This chain links TRBV20-1 with TRBJ2-1; D is perhaps TRBD2 (7 bases). Deletions cut 6 bases from V and 6 bases from J, with 21 bases between. The CDR3 spans 15 residues. Germline V gene data show CDR1 as DFQATT and CDR2 as SNEGSKA (reference sequence). The CDR3 loop is CSAGGGDSPRNEQFF. As DNA, the CDR3 is TGCAGTGCCGGAGGGGGGGACTCGCCCCGCAATGAGCAGTTCTTC.

This clonotype was picked up a small number of times. The gene calls are TRBV3-1 and TRBJ2-3; a weak D match, TRBD1 (6 bases). Trimming cost V 4 bases and J 2 bases, with 13 bases left between them. Germline V gene lookup returns CDR1 LGHDT and CDR2 YNNKEL (reference sequence). The CDR3 has 15 amino acids. CDR3 region: CASSPTTGNTDTQYF. The CDR3 DNA is TGTGCCAGCAGCCCCACGACAGGAAACACAGATACGCAGTATTTT.

This clonotype occurred many times. CDR3 region: CSARDLRVGPEAFF. The CDR3 DNA reads as TGCAGTGCTAGAGATCTCAGGGTGGGACCTGAAGCTTTCTTT. The genes are TRBV20-1 and TRBJ1-1, with D maybe TRBD1 (5 bases). Trimming stripped 0 bases from V and 6 bases from J, with 14 bases between. CDR3 length: 14 residues. The germline V gene encodes CDR1 DFQATT and CDR2 SNEGSKA (reference sequence).

At least ten counts were recorded for this clonotype. This chain uses TRBV12-3 or TRBV12-4 with TRBJ1-1; 8 bases map to TRBD1. The CDR3 is made up of 14 amino acids. Trimming at V came to 3 bases and at J to 6 bases, leaving 6 bases not matched to a gene. The chain's CDR3 is CASSFGQGSSEAFF. DNA of the CDR3: TGTGCCAGCAGTTTCGGACAGGGATCCTCTGAAGCTTTCTTT.

This clonotype was picked up a small number of times. The chain uses TRBV20-1 and TRBJ1-2; D remains unclear. V was shortened by 0 bases and J by 7 bases, with 15 bases between the two germline ends. CDR3 length: 14 amino acids. Germline values: CDR1 DFQATT, CDR2 SNEGSKA (reference sequence). The CDR3 region has the DNA TGCAGTGCTAGAGACCCCGGTAGGGATCGTGGCTACACCTTC. This sequence encodes CSARDPGRDRGYTF.

This sequence joins TRBV7-9 and TRBJ1-3; the D is unclear. There are 11 residues in the CDR3. Per germline, CDR1 SEHNR and CDR2 FQNEAQ (reference sequence). The ends were cut back, 8 bases at V and 4 bases at J, with 6 bases in the middle. The CDR3 spells CASSPGNTIYF. DNA of the CDR3: TGTGCCAGCTCACCGGGAAACACCATATATTTT.

This clonotype was counted ten times or more. The chain recombines TRBV27 with TRBJ2-5; unclear D gene. The CDR3 is 14 residues long. V lost 5 bases and J lost 2, with 12 bases in between. Germline loops: CDR1 MNHEY, CDR2 SMNVEV (reference sequence). As DNA, the CDR3 is TGTGCCAGCAGTCCCCGTGTTCGGCAAGAGACCCAGTACTTC. Its translation is CASSPRVRQETQYF.

This clonotype is categorized as medium-sized. V usage is TRBV7-6 and J usage is TRBJ2-7, with 9 bases identical to TRBD1. Trimming cost V 4 bases and J 7 bases; bases outside gene matches: 5. CDR1 is SGHVS, CDR2 FNYEAQ, per germline. This CDR3 is 13 amino acids long. The CDR3 sequence is CASSWGQGREQYF. DNA for the CDR3: TGTGCCAGCAGCTGGGGACAGGGTAGAGAGCAGTACTTC.

The sample holds many counts of this clonotype. The chain joins TRBV10-3 to TRBJ1-1; D not resolved. Per germline, CDR1 ENHRY and CDR2 SYGVKD. Trimming stripped 0 bases from V and 0 bases from J, with 8 bases between. The CDR3 loop spans 15 amino acids. CDR3 coding DNA: TGTGCCATCAGTGAGTCAGGAAAAATGAACACTGAAGCTTTCTTT. Encoded protein: CAISESGKMNTEAFF.

The sample holds many counts of this clonotype. The chain combines TRBV14 with TRBJ2-1; tentatively, D is TRBD2 (6 bases). The ends were cut back, 2 bases at V and 0 bases at J, with 11 bases in the middle. The CDR3 contains 16 residues. Germline V gene sequence: CDR1 SGHDN, CDR2 FVKESK. CDR3 in amino acids: CASSQWGLGSYNEQFF. The CDR3 DNA follows: TGTGCCAGCAGCCAATGGGGACTCGGCTCCTACAATGAGCAGTTCTTC.

This clonotype was observed many times. V usage is TRBV10-1 and J usage is TRBJ2-1; D gene unclear. V was shortened by 8 bases and J by 7 bases, with 9 bases between the two germline ends. There are 11 residues in the CDR3. Germline loops: CDR1 WNHNN, CDR2 SYGVQD (reference sequence). CDR3 DNA sequence: TGCGCCAGCGGTTATTCTAATGAGCAGTTCTTC. This gives the protein CASGYSNEQFF.

Concerning this clonotype itself: No conserved phenylalanine or tryptophan ends this CDR3, so it is likely a read error. This chain connects TRBV11-2 to TRBJ2-7, with a possible D match to TRBD2 (5 bases). Trimming removed 1 base at V and 4 bases at J, with 8 bases between. Germline values: CDR1 SGHAT, CDR2 FQNNGV. This CDR3 has 13 amino acids. The DNA for the CDR3 is TGTGCCAGCAGCTTAGCAGAGGGATACGAGCAGTACAAC. Amino acids: CASSLAEGYEQYN.

This clonotype has a count of ten or more. The genes are TRBV6-2 or TRBV6-3 and TRBJ2-1; D is unresolved. Germline V gene lookup returns CDR1 MNHEY and CDR2 SVGEGT. The V gene lost 0 bases and the J gene lost 6 bases, with 15 bases spanning the gap. The CDR3 totals 16 residues. CDR3 sequence reads: CASSYSSSLKANEQFF. In DNA, the CDR3 is TGTGCCAGCAGTTACTCGAGTAGCTTAAAGGCCAATGAGCAGTTCTTC.

This clonotype was observed a few times. The conserved phenylalanine or tryptophan is not found at the CDR3 terminus, so this likely reflects a read error. This rearrangement joins TRBV20-1 to TRBJ2-1; 9 nucleotides match TRBD2. This CDR3 region has 13 residues. The germline V gene encodes CDR1 DFQATT and CDR2 SNEGSKA (reference sequence). J lost 10 bases, V lost 0 bases, and 4 bases had no gene match. The CDR3 DNA reads as TGCAGTGCTAGAGAGGTGCTAGCGGGGGAGCAGTTCAAC. Its translation: CSAREVLAGEQFN.

This clonotype occurred many times. The chain employs TRBV29-1 and TRBJ2-5, with D perhaps TRBD1 (6 bases). Germline values: CDR1 SQVTM, CDR2 ANQGSEA. Deletions cut 7 bases from V and 3 bases from J, with 15 bases between. The CDR3 length is 13 residues. The CDR3 reads CSGQGTPKETQYF. DNA for the CDR3: TGCAGCGGGCAAGGGACACCTAAAGAGACCCAGTACTTC. Using reference TRBV29-1 and TRBJ2-5 for the parts outside the CDR3, the full variable domain is SAVISQKPSRDICQRGTSLTIQCQVDSQVTMMFWYRQQPGQSLTLIATANQGSEATYESGFVIDKFPISRPNLTFSTLTVSNMSPEDSSIYLCSGQGTPKETQYFGPGTRLLVL.

Ten or more counts support this clonotype. The V gene is TRBV20-1, the J gene TRBJ1-2; no clear D gene. Trimming cost V 8 bases and J 4 bases, with 17 bases left between them. CDR1 DFQATT and CDR2 SNEGSKA come from the germline V gene (reference sequence). The CDR3 has 13 amino acids. DNA of the CDR3: TGCAGTCCCTACCCCGCCGGAGGCTATGGCTACACCTTC. Its protein product is CSPYPAGGYGYTF.

This clonotype was detected only a few times. The chain joins TRBV7-2 to TRBJ1-2; 8 bases fit TRBD1. After removal of 5 bases from V and 6 bases from J, the junction contained 11 bases not matched to a gene. The CDR3 is 15 residues long. Germline V gene data show CDR1 as SGHTA and CDR2 as FQGNSA. The DNA of the CDR3 is TGTGCCAGCAGCCTGGCTCTACAGGGGGGAGATGGCTACACCTTC. Protein: CASSLALQGGDGYTF.

This clonotype was counted many times. As DNA, the CDR3 is TGCAGTGCTAGAGGGACACCAAATCAGCCCCAGCATTTT. Residues: CSARGTPNQPQHF. J is TRBJ1-5 and V is TRBV20-1; TRBD1 might be the D (5 bases). Trimming removed 1 base from V and 4 bases from J, with 8 bases in between. The germline V gene has CDR1 DFQATT and CDR2 SNEGSKA (reference sequence). This CDR3 is built from 13 residues.

This clonotype was picked up many times. The chain uses TRBV12-3 or TRBV12-4 and TRBJ1-2; unclear D gene. CDR3 length equals 14 residues. Trimming took 3 bases from V and 5 from J, leaving 13 bases between them. The CDR3 nucleotides read TGTGCCAGCAGTTTCGAGGGCGTACGATATGGCTACACCTTC. Protein: CASSFEGVRYGYTF.

This chain connects TRBV10-3 to TRBJ2-5; D uncertain. The V and J ends lost 7 bases and 1 base respectively, with 10 bases between them. This CDR3 region has 13 residues. The V gene's germline CDR1 is ENHRY and CDR2 SYGVKD. Here the CDR3 DNA reads TGTGCCATCAAACAGATTTCCCAAGAGACCCAGTACTTC. Protein sequence: CAIKQISQETQYF.

This clonotype has at least ten counts. In DNA form, the CDR3 reads TGCGCCAGCAGCCAAGAAGGGCACTTGGCCTATGGCTACACCTTC. Translated, it gives CASSQEGHLAYGYTF. The genes are TRBV4-3 and TRBJ1-2; the D is unclear. Trimming left V 0 bases short and J 4 bases short, with 12 bases between. Germline V gene lookup returns CDR1 LGHNA and CDR2 YSLEER. The CDR3 extends over 15 amino acids.

This clonotype was detected many times. This chain links TRBV20-1 with TRBJ1-2; 7 bases align to TRBD1. The V gene's germline CDR1 is DFQATT and CDR2 SNEGSKA (reference sequence). J lost 5 bases, V lost 5 bases, and 8 bases had no gene match. The CDR3 is made up of 13 amino acids. CDR3: CSASGTAFYGYTF. CDR3 coding DNA: TGCAGTGCTTCTGGGACAGCTTTTTATGGCTACACCTTC.

The sample holds many counts of this clonotype. The junction departs from the called germline gene at one end, perhaps through a read error. The chain carries TRBV10-3 and TRBJ1-6, with TRBD1 matching over 11 bases. This CDR3 spans 15 amino acids. CDR1 and CDR2 from the germline V gene are ENHRY and SYGVKD. CDR3 region: CAIRTGGGYNSPLNF. The DNA for the CDR3 is TGTGCCATCCGGACAGGGGGCGGTTATAATTCACCCCTCAACTTT.

The table lists this clonotype with many counts. The rearrangement uses TRBV6-4 and TRBJ2-3; D uncertain. The CDR3 sequence is 15 residues long. Germline V gene data show CDR1 as MRHNA and CDR2 as SNTAGT. The V end was cut by 3 bases, the J end by 3 bases, with 13 bases between. For the CDR3, the DNA is TGTGCCAGCAGTGAGGATTCCGGGTGGACAGATACGCAGTATTTT. Amino acid sequence: CASSEDSGWTDTQYF.

This clonotype showed up many times. This chain joins TRBV6-5 and TRBJ2-3; the D gene is possibly TRBD1 (6 bases). Germline loops: CDR1 MNHEY, CDR2 SVGAGI. Trimming pared 5 bases from V and 3 bases from J, leaving 9 bases between. CDR3 length: 13 residues. The CDR3, as DNA: TGTGCCAGCAGTCCCACAGGGACAGATACGCAGTATTTT. Translating gives CASSPTGTDTQYF.

Comments on this clonotype: A much bigger clone sits one base away, suggesting this may be a read error. The J gene is TRBJ1-6, the V gene TRBV30; D ambiguous. CDR1 and CDR2 (germline): GTSNPN, SVGIG (reference sequence). This CDR3 comprises 15 residues. V lost 2 bases to trimming and J lost 10 bases, with 18 bases between them. The CDR3 DNA is TGTGCCTGGAGTCCACGGGCAGTTACAGACTCACCCCTCCACTTT. Protein: CAWSPRAVTDSPLHF.